This TCR beta chain was recovered during a study of T cells expressing NK-cell markers. Study-level points and caveats: 1.0-7.0% of CD8+ T cells in roughly six donors belonged to dominant NKG2C+ clonotypes.

CDR3 length equals 16 residues. CDR1 is LGHNA, CDR2 YSLEER, per germline. Comment on this clonotype: Its antigen remains unidentified.

Scientists made TCR beta cDNA using 5'RACE template switching with UMIs. TCRdb reprocessed the 5' RACE reads, with one entry per CDR3 protein and no DNA. The sample features around 100,000 distinct CDR3 sequences, with about a fifth in its top ten. V usage is TRBV4-3 and J usage is TRBJ1-1. The specimen sequenced was blood T cells: a sorted CD56 or NKG2C T cell subset, CD4+ or CD8+ T cells, or bulk PBMC T cells (not recorded which). The clonotype was recovered from a woman between 18 and 69 years old in good health. The chain's CDR3 is CASSQSFAGGNTEAFF.